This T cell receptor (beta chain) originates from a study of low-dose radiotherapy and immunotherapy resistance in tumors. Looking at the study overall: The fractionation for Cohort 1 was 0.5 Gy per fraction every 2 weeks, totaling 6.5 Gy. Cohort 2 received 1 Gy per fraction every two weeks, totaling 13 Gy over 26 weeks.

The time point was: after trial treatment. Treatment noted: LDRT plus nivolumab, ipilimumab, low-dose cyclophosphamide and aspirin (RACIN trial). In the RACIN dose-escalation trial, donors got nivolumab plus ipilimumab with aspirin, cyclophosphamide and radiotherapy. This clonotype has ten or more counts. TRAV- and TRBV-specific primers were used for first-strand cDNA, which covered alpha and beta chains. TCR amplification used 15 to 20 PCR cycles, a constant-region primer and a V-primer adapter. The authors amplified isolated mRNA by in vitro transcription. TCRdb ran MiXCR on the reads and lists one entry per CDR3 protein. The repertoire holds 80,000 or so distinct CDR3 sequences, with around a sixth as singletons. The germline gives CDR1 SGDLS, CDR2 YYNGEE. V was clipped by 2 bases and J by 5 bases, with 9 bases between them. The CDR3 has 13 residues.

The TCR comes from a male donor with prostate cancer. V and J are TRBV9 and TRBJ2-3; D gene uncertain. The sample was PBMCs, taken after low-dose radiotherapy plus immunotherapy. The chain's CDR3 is CASSVIVGDTQYF. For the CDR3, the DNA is TGTGCCAGCAGCGTGATAGTAGGAGATACGCAGTATTTT.